One and the same sample provided the 24 T cell receptor beta chains below, sequenced in a study of Ad26.COV2.S vaccination and SARS-CoV-2 variants. Treatment meaning: some 20 received Ad26.COV2.S at low or high dose, single or two shots; roughly 5 received placebo; per-sample allocation not given. Repertoires come from day 63 after the first vaccine or placebo injection. Some clones are missing from TCRdb's copy, which holds only in-frame ones; the method was immunoSEQ multiplex PCR. The sample records fewer than 900,000 clones, roughly 90% being singletons. Here the sequenced sample was peripheral blood, taken in a trial of Ad26.COV2.S vaccine versus placebo. The receptors originated from a person aged 18 to 59 who received the Ad26.COV2.S COVID-19 vaccine or a placebo.

This rearrangement joins TRBV10-3 to TRBJ1-1; D remains ambiguous. Germline V gene sequence: CDR1 ENHRY, CDR2 SYGVKD. Between the trimmed V and J ends, which lost 1 base and 3 bases, there was a span of 12 bases. This CDR3 contains 15 residues. This CDR3 reads CAISEYSRGYTEAFF. DNA for the CDR3: TGTGCCATCAGTGAGTACAGTCGTGGGTACACTGAAGCTTTCTTT.

The genes are TRBV3-1 (or the pseudogene TRBV3-2) and TRBJ2-1; D might be TRBD1 (5 bases). Trimming stripped 0 bases from V and 6 bases from J, with 12 bases between. Germline lookup yields CDR1 LGHDT and CDR2 YNNKEL (reference sequence). The CDR3 sequence is 15 residues long. The CDR3 nucleotides read TGTGCCAGCAGCCAAGATTCAGGGCCGTCCAATGAGCAGTTCTTC. It yields the protein CASSQDSGPSNEQFF.

The chain carries TRBV7-2 and TRBJ2-1; TRBD1 aligns across 8 bases. Per germline, CDR1 SGHTA and CDR2 FQGNSA. V shed 5 bases, J shed 3 bases, and the junction held 6 bases outside the gene matches. The CDR3 runs 15 residues. CDR3 region: CASSSQGALYNEQFF. For the CDR3, the DNA is TGTGCCAGCAGCAGTCAGGGGGCCCTCTACAATGAGCAGTTCTTC.

The chain joins TRBV2 to TRBJ2-5, with D possibly matching TRBD1 (5 bases). CDR3 length: 14 amino acids. V was cut by 6 bases and J by 1 base, with 12 bases left in between. In germline, CDR1 is SNHLY, CDR2 FYNNEI. CDR3 DNA sequence: TGTGCCAGCAGCCCCTTGGACATCCAAGAGACCCAGTACTTC. Encoded protein: CASSPLDIQETQYF.

The chain has TRBV3-1 (or the pseudogene TRBV3-2) and TRBJ2-7, with D possibly TRBD1 on 6 matching bases. The CDR3 is made up of 14 amino acids. Germline V gives CDR1 LGHDT, CDR2 YNNKEL (reference sequence). Trimming took off 1 base at V and 3 bases at J, with 10 bases between the two ends. Here the CDR3 reads CASSQGGRNYEQYF. CDR3 nucleotide sequence: TGTGCCAGCAGCCAAGGGGGGCGGAACTACGAGCAGTACTTC.

The chain couples TRBV3-1 (or the pseudogene TRBV3-2) to TRBJ2-2; no firm D call. The CDR3 extends over 18 amino acids. Germline V gives CDR1 LGHDT, CDR2 YNNKEL (reference sequence). Trimming shortened V by 0 bases and J by 7 bases, and 21 bases separated the two germline ends. DNA for the CDR3: TGTGCCAGCAGCCAAGAAAATCCCTCTGGAGCTTCATTCGGGGAGCTGTTTTTT. It codes for CASSQENPSGASFGELFF.

The chain joins TRBV2 to TRBJ2-7; 11 nucleotides align to TRBD1. The CDR3 is 15 amino acids. Germline CDR1 is SNHLY and CDR2 is FYNNEI. V trimming: 7 bases; J trimming: 7 bases; junction bases outside the gene matches: 12. The CDR3 is CASMSGQGATGEQYF. The DNA of the CDR3 is TGTGCCAGCATGTCTGGACAGGGGGCAACGGGGGAGCAGTACTTC.

The chain recombines TRBV7-2 with TRBJ1-5; 8 bases are a match to TRBD1. The CDR3 covers 15 residues. CDR1 and CDR2 from the germline V gene are SGHTA and FQGNSA. Trimming cost V 2 bases and J 3 bases; bases outside gene matches: 3. The CDR3 coding sequence is TGTGCCAGCAGCTTACAGGGGGCCCTCAATCAGCCCCAGCATTTT. The encoded protein is CASSLQGALNQPQHF.

The V and J genes are TRBV5-6 and TRBJ1-1; TRBD1 is a possible D gene (6 bases). This CDR3 is built from 14 residues. The V and J ends lost 3 bases and 1 base respectively, with 10 bases between them. Germline CDR1 and CDR2: SGHDT and YYEEEE. The CDR3 spells CASSSGTPNTEAFF. The CDR3 nucleotides read TGTGCCAGCAGCTCGGGGACACCGAACACTGAAGCTTTCTTT. Complete variable domain (other parts from reference TRBV5-6 and TRBJ1-1): DAGVTQSPTHLIKTRGQQVTLRCSPKSGHDTVSWYQQALGQGPQFIFQYYEEEERQRGNFPDRFSGHQFPNYSSELNVNALLLGDSALYLCASSSGTPNTEAFFGQGTRLTVV.

This clone was counted once. The chain combines TRBV7-2 with TRBJ2-7; 8 bases match TRBD1. This CDR3 is built from 16 residues. With V trimmed by 2 bases and J by 0 bases, 6 bases remained unmatched. Germline-derived CDR1 and CDR2 are SGHTA and FQGNSA. CDR3 loop: CASSLSSTGDSYEQYF. The CDR3 coding sequence is TGTGCCAGCAGCTTATCATCGACAGGGGACTCCTACGAGCAGTACTTC.

The J gene is TRBJ2-5, the V gene TRBV6-5, with 10 bases matching TRBD1. The CDR3 runs to 15 residues. Germline V CDR1 and CDR2: MNHEY, SVGAGI. Germline trimming cut 10 bases from V and 4 bases from J; bases unmatched to any gene: 12. CDR3 in DNA: TGTGCCACCGGGGTTCGGGACAGGGGACCAGAGACCCAGTACTTC. It codes for CATGVRDRGPETQYF.

A few counts support this clone. The genes are TRBV6-1 and TRBJ2-3, with 10 bases aligning to TRBD2. Trimming took 4 bases from V and 2 from J; bases not matched to a gene: 12. Germline values: CDR1 MNHNS, CDR2 SASEGT. This CDR3 is built from 18 residues. The CDR3 nucleotides read TGTGCCAGCAGTGTAAATTACCAAGGACTAGCGGTCACAGATACGCAGTATTTT. It specifies CASSVNYQGLAVTDTQYF.

This clone was recorded only once. CDR3 bases: TGTGCCAGCACTCTACAGGGGACCTATGGCTACACCTTC. Translating it yields CASTLQGTYGYTF. The chain recombines TRBV2 with TRBJ1-2; 7 bases fit TRBD1. The CDR3 contains 13 residues. Trimming removed 7 bases from V and 4 bases from J; junction bases left unmatched: 6. Per the germline V gene, CDR1 is SNHLY and CDR2 is FYNNEI. Variable domain in full (rest from reference TRBV2 and TRBJ1-2): EPEVTQTPSHQVTQMGQEVILRCVPISNHLYFYWYRQILGQKVEFLVSFYNNEISEKSEIFDDQFSVERPDGSNFTLKIRSTKLEDSAMYFCASTLQGTYGYTFGSGTRLTVV.

This clone appeared once. The chain joins TRBV19 to TRBJ2-3; D uncertain. There are 13 residues in the CDR3. Germline V lookup: CDR1 LNHDA, CDR2 SQIVND (reference sequence). Trimming removed 3 bases from V and 1 base from J, with 5 bases in between. The CDR3 bases are TGTGCCAGTAGTATGGAAGGCACAGATACGCAGTATTTT. Protein: CASSMEGTDTQYF.

This clone is a singleton in its sample. The chain recombines TRBV3-1 (or the pseudogene TRBV3-2) with TRBJ2-5; 8 bases are shared with TRBD2. Unmatched junction bases numbered 8, after V lost 1 base and J lost 4 bases. CDR3 length equals 16 residues. CDR1 and CDR2 (germline): LGHDT, YNNKEL (reference sequence). The CDR3 DNA follows: TGTGCCAGCAGCCAAGCCTCCCGGGGGGGGAGAGAGACCCAGTACTTC. Amino acids: CASSQASRGGRETQYF.

This rearrangement joins TRBV18 to TRBJ2-1; D is possibly TRBD2 (6 bases). Trimming took off 0 bases at V and 2 bases at J, with 11 bases between the two ends. The CDR3 is 16 residues long. The germline V gene encodes CDR1 KGHSH and CDR2 LQKENI. The CDR3 loop is CASSPPRERTYNEQFF. CDR3 in DNA: TGTGCCAGCTCACCACCACGGGAGCGGACCTACAATGAGCAGTTCTTC.

This chain uses TRBV5-6 with TRBJ2-3; TRBD1 aligns across 9 bases. The V segment lost 6 bases and the J segment 3 bases; nucleotides outside the gene matches: 5. Germline CDR1 reads SGHDT; CDR2 reads YYEEEE. CDR3 length: 14 amino acids. The CDR3 reads CASTWTGETDTQYF. CDR3 nucleotide sequence: TGTGCCAGCACCTGGACAGGGGAAACAGATACGCAGTATTTT.

The CDR3 region has the DNA TGTGCCAGCAGCTTAAATGAGGGGGCGAGGGAGACCCAGTACTTC. As protein: CASSLNEGARETQYF. The chain is built from TRBV7-2 and TRBJ2-5; 7 bases are shared with TRBD1. Germline values: CDR1 SGHTA, CDR2 FQGNSA. The V segment lost 2 bases and the J segment 5 bases; nucleotides outside the gene matches: 8. The CDR3 extends over 15 amino acids.

V and J are TRBV7-2 and TRBJ2-1, with 13 nucleotides matching TRBD2. Trimming removed 4 bases from V and 11 bases from J; junction bases left unmatched: 11. Germline CDR1 reads SGHTA; CDR2 reads FQGNSA. The CDR3 runs to 16 residues. The CDR3 DNA is TGTGCCAGCAGCTACCCAGTGGGGACTAGCGGGATTCAGCAGTTCTTC. It is translated as CASSYPVGTSGIQQFF.

This chain joins TRBV5-6 and TRBJ2-2; TRBD2 agrees at 8 bases. The germline V gene encodes CDR1 SGHDT and CDR2 YYEEEE. This CDR3 spans 14 amino acids. V lost 1 base to trimming and J lost 8 bases; unmatched junction nucleotides: 4. The CDR3 nucleotides are TGTGCCAGCAGCTTGACTAGCGGTCGAGGGGAGCTGTTTTTT. Its protein product is CASSLTSGRGELFF.

This chain links TRBV6-5 with TRBJ1-1, with D possibly TRBD1 on 6 matching bases. Germline assignment: CDR1 MNHEY and CDR2 SVGAGI. V lost 6 bases, J lost 0 bases, and 11 bases lay in between. CDR3 length: 14 residues. In DNA, the CDR3 is TGTGCCAGCAGCCCCCGGACAGTGAACACTGAAGCTTTCTTT. Translated, it gives CASSPRTVNTEAFF.

This clone was observed once. This chain connects TRBV12-5 to TRBJ2-2; D might be TRBD2 (6 bases). Trimming removed 0 bases from V and 5 bases from J, with 13 bases in between. Germline V lookup: CDR1 LGHNT, CDR2 FRNRAP. The length of the CDR3 is 16 residues. The CDR3 sequence: CASGLVGGKGTGELFF. CDR3 sequence (DNA): TGTGCTAGTGGTTTGGTCGGCGGGAAGGGGACCGGGGAGCTGTTTTTT.

The chain carries TRBV24-1 and TRBJ2-1; maybe TRBD1 (5 bases). The CDR3 contains 15 residues. Germline V gene data show CDR1 as KGHDR and CDR2 as SFDVKD. Trimming left V 4 bases short and J 9 bases short, with 18 bases between. The CDR3 DNA follows: TGTGCCACCAGTGAACCTCAGGGTGGAGTGAGTGAGCAGTTCTTC. Protein: CATSEPQGGVSEQFF.

The chain carries TRBV18 and TRBJ2-3, with TRBD1 matching 7 bases. CDR1 is KGHSH and CDR2 is LQKENI in the germline V gene. This CDR3 is built from 17 residues. Trimming cost V 1 base and J 2 bases; bases outside gene matches: 9. CDR3 amino acids: CASSPLETGSNTDTQYF. In DNA form, the CDR3 reads TGTGCCAGCTCACCACTTGAGACAGGGTCAAACACAGATACGCAGTATTTT.